The present TCR beta chain was sequenced within a study of early T cells in non-severe SARS-CoV-2 infection. A single record per CDR3 protein comes from TCRdb applying MiXCR to the 5' RACE reads. The sample includes fewer than 50,000 distinct CDR3 sequences, 9.5% to 15% of them seen just once. CDR3 length equals 11 residues. V lost 6 bases and J lost 6, with 7 bases in between. Germline values: CDR1 MDHEN, CDR2 SYDVKM. Material for sequencing was whole blood. The chain couples TRBV28 to TRBJ2-3; D call uncertain. The sequence derives from an adult who was a healthcare worker with PCR-confirmed SARS-CoV-2 infection or an uninfected control (not recorded which). CDR3 protein: CASSPRDTQYF. DNA for the CDR3: TGTGCCAGCAGCCCCCGGGATACGCAGTATTTT.